This T cell receptor beta chain was observed in a study of OX40 agonist ivuxolimab in advanced cancers. Study overall: Patients were infused with ivuxolimab every 2 weeks at 0.01 to 10 mg/kg. Of mixed ages from about 23 to 85 and averaging around 60 years, the group was around 78% male. Study outcomes and limitations: The investigators did not determine what antigen specificity the expanded peripheral T cells had.

A single count supports this clone. Its antigen is as yet unknown. Looked up from germline, CDR1 is SNHLY and CDR2 is FYNNEI. This CDR3 region has 12 residues. V was cut by 7 bases and J by 5 bases, with 11 bases left in between. Sequenced by immunoSEQ multiplex PCR; TCRdb stores in-frame clones only, minus some. The sample includes around 97,000 clones, approximately 84% of them seen just once. The chain carries TRBV2 and TRBJ1-1; no firm D call. This TCR derives from an adult with an advanced solid tumor such as melanoma, head and neck, liver or kidney cancer. Sequencing used CD4+ or CD8+ T cells sorted from blood, obtained in a trial of the OX40 agonist ivuxolimab. The CDR3 here is CASIFSRTEAFF. The CDR3 DNA follows: TGTGCCAGCATTTTCAGTAGGACTGAAGCTTTCTTT.